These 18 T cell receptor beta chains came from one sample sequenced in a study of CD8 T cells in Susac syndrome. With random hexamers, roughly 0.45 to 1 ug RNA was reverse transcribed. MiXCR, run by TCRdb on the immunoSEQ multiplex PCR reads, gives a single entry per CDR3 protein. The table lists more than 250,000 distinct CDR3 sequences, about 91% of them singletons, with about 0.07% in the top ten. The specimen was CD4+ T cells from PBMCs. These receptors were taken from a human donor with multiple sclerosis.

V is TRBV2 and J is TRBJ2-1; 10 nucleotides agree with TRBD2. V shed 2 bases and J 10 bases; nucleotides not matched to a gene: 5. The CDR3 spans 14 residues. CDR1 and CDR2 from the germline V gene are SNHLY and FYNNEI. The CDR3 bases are TGTGCCAGCAGTGAACAGCGGGGGGGCGGGGAGCAGTTCTTC. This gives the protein CASSEQRGGGEQFF.

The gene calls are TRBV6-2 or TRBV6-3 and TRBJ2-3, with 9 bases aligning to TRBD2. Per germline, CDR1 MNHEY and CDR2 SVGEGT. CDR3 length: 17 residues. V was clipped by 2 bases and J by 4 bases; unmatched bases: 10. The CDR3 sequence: CASSYKAGSGRADTQYF. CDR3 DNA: TGTGCCAGCAGTTACAAGGCGGGTAGCGGGAGAGCAGATACGCAGTATTTT.

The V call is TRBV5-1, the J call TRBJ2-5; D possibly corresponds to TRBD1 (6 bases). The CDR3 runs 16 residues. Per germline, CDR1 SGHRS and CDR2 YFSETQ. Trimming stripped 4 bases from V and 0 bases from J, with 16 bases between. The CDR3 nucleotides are TGCGCCAGCAGCGCCGGGACAATTAATTACCAAGAGACCCAGTACTTC. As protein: CASSAGTINYQETQYF.

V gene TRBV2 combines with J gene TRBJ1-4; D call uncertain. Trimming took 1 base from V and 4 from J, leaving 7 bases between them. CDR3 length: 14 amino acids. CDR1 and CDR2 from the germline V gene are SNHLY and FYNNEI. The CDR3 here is CASSEEIFNEKLFF. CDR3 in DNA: TGTGCCAGCAGTGAAGAGATCTTTAATGAAAAACTGTTTTTT.

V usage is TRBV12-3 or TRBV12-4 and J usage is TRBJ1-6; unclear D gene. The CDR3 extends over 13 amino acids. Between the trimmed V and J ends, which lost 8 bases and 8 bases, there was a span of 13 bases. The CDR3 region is CASGRRKDSPLHF. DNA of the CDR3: TGTGCCAGCGGGAGGCGGAAAGATTCACCCCTCCACTTT.

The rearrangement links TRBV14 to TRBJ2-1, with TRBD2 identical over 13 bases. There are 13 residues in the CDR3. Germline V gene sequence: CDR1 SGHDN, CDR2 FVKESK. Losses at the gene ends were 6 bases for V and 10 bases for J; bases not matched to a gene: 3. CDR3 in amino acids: CASSGLAGVEQFF. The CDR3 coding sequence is TGTGCCAGCAGTGGACTAGCGGGAGTCGAGCAGTTCTTC.

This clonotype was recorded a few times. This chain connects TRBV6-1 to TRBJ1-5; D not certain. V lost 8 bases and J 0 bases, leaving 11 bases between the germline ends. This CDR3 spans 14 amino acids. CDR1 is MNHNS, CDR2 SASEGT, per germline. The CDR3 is CASGPTYSNQPQHF. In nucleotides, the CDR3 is TGTGCCAGCGGGCCAACCTATAGCAATCAGCCCCAGCATTTT.

The CDR3 DNA reads TGTGCCAGCAGCCCTTACGCTGGTACGCAGTATTTT. It codes for CASSPYAGTQYF. This sequence joins TRBV7-3 and TRBJ2-3; D is undetermined. The germline V and J ends were trimmed by 5 bases and 8 bases, with 11 bases remaining between them. From germline, CDR1 is SGHTA and CDR2 FQGTGA. CDR3 size: 12 residues.

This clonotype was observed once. The CDR3 DNA is TGTGCCAGCAGCTTAGGGGCTGCGCAAGAGACCCAGTACTTC. Translating gives CASSLGAAQETQYF. The chain links TRBV5-6 to TRBJ2-5; D perhaps matches TRBD1 (5 bases). This CDR3 is built from 14 residues. Trimming cost V 2 bases and J 2 bases, with 10 bases left between them. The germline V gene encodes CDR1 SGHDT and CDR2 YYEEEE.

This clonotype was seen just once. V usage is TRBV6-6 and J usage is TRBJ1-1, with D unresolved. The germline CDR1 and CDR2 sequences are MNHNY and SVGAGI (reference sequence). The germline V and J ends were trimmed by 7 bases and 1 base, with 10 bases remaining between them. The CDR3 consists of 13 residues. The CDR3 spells CASNWSGNTEAFF. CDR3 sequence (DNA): TGTGCCAGCAATTGGTCGGGGAACACTGAAGCTTTCTTT.

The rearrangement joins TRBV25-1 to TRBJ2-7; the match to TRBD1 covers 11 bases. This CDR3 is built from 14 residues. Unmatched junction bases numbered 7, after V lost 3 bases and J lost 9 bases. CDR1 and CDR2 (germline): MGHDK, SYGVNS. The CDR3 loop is CASSDPGTGGSQYF. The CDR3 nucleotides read TGTGCCAGCAGTGACCCCGGGACAGGGGGTTCGCAGTACTTC.

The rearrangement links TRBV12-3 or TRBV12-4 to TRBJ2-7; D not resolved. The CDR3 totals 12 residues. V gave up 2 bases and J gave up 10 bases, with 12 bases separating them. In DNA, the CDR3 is TGTGCCAGCAGTTTAACGGACGGAAACCAGTACTTC. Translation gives CASSLTDGNQYF.

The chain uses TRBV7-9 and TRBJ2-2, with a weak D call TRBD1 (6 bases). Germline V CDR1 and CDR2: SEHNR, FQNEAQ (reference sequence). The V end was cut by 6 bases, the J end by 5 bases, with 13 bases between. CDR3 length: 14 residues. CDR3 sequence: CASSHTDRTGELFF. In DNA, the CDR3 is TGTGCCAGCAGTCATACCGACAGGACCGGGGAGCTGTTTTTT.

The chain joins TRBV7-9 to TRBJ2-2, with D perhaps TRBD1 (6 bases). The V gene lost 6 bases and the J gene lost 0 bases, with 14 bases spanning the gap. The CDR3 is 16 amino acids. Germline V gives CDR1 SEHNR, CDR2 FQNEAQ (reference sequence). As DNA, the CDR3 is TGTGCCAGCAGTTCCGGTAGGGGGTCGAACACCGGGGAGCTGTTTTTT. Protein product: CASSSGRGSNTGELFF. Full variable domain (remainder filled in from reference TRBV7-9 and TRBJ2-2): DTGVSQNPRHKITKRGQNVTFRCDPISEHNRLYWYRQTLGQGPEFLTYFQNEAQLEKSRLLSDRFSAERPKGSFSTLEIQRTEQGDSAMYLCASSSGRGSNTGELFFGEGSRLTVL.

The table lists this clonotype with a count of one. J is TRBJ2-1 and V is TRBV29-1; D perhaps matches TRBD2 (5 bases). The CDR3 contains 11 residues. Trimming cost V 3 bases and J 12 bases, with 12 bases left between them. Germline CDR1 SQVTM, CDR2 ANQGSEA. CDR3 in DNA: TGCAGCGTTGACCGCGGACTCCCGCAGTTCTTC. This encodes CSVDRGLPQFF.

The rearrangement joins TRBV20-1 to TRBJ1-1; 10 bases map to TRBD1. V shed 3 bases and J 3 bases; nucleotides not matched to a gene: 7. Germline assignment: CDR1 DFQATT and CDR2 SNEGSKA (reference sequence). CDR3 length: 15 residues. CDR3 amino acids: CSASSPDRGDTEAFF. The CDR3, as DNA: TGCAGTGCTAGCTCCCCGGACAGGGGGGACACTGAAGCTTTCTTT.

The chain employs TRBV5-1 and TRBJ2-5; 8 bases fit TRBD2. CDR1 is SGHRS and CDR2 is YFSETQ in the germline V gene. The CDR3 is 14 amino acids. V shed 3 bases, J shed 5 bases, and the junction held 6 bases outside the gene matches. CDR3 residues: CASSWQTSEETQYF. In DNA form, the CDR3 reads TGCGCCAGCAGCTGGCAGACTAGCGAGGAGACCCAGTACTTC.

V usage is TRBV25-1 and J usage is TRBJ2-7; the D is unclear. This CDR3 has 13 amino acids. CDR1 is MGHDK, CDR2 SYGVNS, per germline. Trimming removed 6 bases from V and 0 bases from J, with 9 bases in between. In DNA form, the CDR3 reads TGTGCCAGCAGGTCCCCAAGCTCCTACGAGCAGTACTTC. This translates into CASRSPSSYEQYF.